The 23 T cell receptor beta chains reported below all come from one sample, sequenced in a study of graft-versus-host responses after intestinal transplantation. The data were produced by immunoSEQ multiplex PCR, yet TCRdb's version contains in-frame clones alone and is incomplete. The sample holds 50,000 or so clones, about 93% seen once. Sample: PBMCs, taken roughly 120 days after intestinal transplantation. The receptor set was obtained from a human patient who received an intestinal transplant, so some T cells may come from the graft donor.

This clone has only one observation. The CDR3, as DNA: TGTGCCAGCAGTTACAGGGTAAGAGACACTGAAGCTTTCTTT. As protein: CASSYRVRDTEAFF. This sequence joins TRBV6-5 and TRBJ1-1; no reliable D call. CDR1 is MNHEY and CDR2 is SVGAGI in the germline V gene. The germline V and J ends were trimmed by 2 bases and 3 bases, with 10 bases remaining between them. The CDR3 runs 14 residues.

The genes are TRBV28 and TRBJ1-3; the D gene is possibly TRBD1 (5 bases). The CDR3 runs 17 residues. Trimming stripped 5 bases from V and 0 bases from J, with 17 bases between. Germline values: CDR1 MDHEN, CDR2 SYDVKM. The CDR3 is CASSPPRQRVSGNTIYF. The CDR3, as DNA: TGTGCCAGCAGTCCCCCTCGACAGAGAGTCTCTGGAAACACCATATATTTT.

The V and J genes are TRBV11-2 and TRBJ1-5, with TRBD1 matching 10 bases. Germline-derived CDR1 and CDR2 are SGHAT and FQNNGV. Losses at the gene ends were 5 bases for V and 2 bases for J; bases not matched to a gene: 9. The CDR3 covers 17 residues. The CDR3 protein is CASSQGTGEFGNQPQHF. As DNA, the CDR3 is TGTGCCAGCAGCCAAGGGACAGGGGAGTTTGGCAATCAGCCCCAGCATTTT.

The rearrangement joins TRBV19 to TRBJ2-3, with D possibly being TRBD1 (6 bases). CDR1 is LNHDA and CDR2 is SQIVND in the germline V gene (reference sequence). The CDR3 spans 13 residues. V lost 6 bases and J 4 bases, leaving 11 bases between the germline ends. This chain's CDR3 is CASRETGADTQYF. CDR3 nucleotides: TGTGCCAGTAGGGAGACAGGTGCAGATACGCAGTATTTT.

This sequence joins TRBV19 and TRBJ1-5; 12 nucleotides agree with TRBD1. The CDR3 runs 16 residues. Trimming cost V 3 bases and J 3 bases; bases outside gene matches: 3. CDR1 is LNHDA, CDR2 SQIVND, per germline (reference sequence). The CDR3 DNA is TGTGCCAGTAGTATGGGACAGGGGGCCTACAATCAGCCCCAGCATTTT. This gives the protein CASSMGQGAYNQPQHF. The full variable domain, in which reference TRBV19 and TRBJ1-5 provide the parts outside the CDR3, is DGGITQSPKYLFRKEGQNVTLSCEQNLNHDAMYWYRQDPGQGLRLIYYSQIVNDFQKGDIAEGYSVSREKKESFPLTVTSAQKNPTAFYLCASSMGQGAYNQPQHFGDGTRLSIL.

In this sample, this clone turned up a few times. This sequence joins TRBV28 and TRBJ2-6; the D is unclear. CDR3 length: 13 residues. The V gene's germline CDR1 is MDHEN and CDR2 SYDVKM. Trimming took off 3 bases at V and 3 bases at J, with 3 bases between the two ends. The CDR3 here is CASSLRGANVLTF. DNA of the CDR3: TGTGCCAGCAGTTTGCGTGGGGCCAACGTCCTGACTTTC.

V is TRBV2 and J is TRBJ2-7; 9 nucleotides align to TRBD2. The CDR3 sequence is 16 residues long. Germline V gene data show CDR1 as SNHLY and CDR2 as FYNNEI. J lost 6 bases, V lost 3 bases, and 12 bases had no gene match. CDR3 in amino acids: CASSDPGSGGLSEQYF. CDR3 sequence (DNA): TGTGCCAGCAGTGATCCCGGAAGCGGGGGGCTGAGCGAGCAGTACTTC.

The chain carries TRBV18 and TRBJ2-5, with TRBD2 as a possible D gene (6 bases). The CDR3 consists of 15 residues. With 3 bases removed from V and 1 base from J, the gap between germline ends came to 12 bases. Germline CDR1 and CDR2: KGHSH and LQKENI. In DNA form, the CDR3 reads TGTGCCAGCTCACCTTCCCTAGCGCCCCAAGAGACCCAGTACTTC. Its protein is CASSPSLAPQETQYF.

This chain connects TRBV4-1 to TRBJ2-7; tentative D call: TRBD1 (5 bases). The CDR3 has 13 residues. Germline V gene sequence: CDR1 MGHRA, CDR2 YSYEKL. The V end lost 2 bases, the J end lost 2 bases, and 7 bases lay between the germline ends. The CDR3 DNA follows: TGCGCCAGCAGCCAAACAGGTACCTACGAGCAGTACTTC. Translating it yields CASSQTGTYEQYF.

The genes are TRBV7-6 and TRBJ2-6; no reliable D call. Germline loops: CDR1 SGHVS, CDR2 FNYEAQ. CDR3 length: 19 residues. V was cut by 4 bases and J by 5 bases, with 24 bases left in between. The CDR3 region is CASSYMNEISQSRANVLTF. The CDR3 DNA sequence: TGTGCCAGCAGCTACATGAATGAAATCTCACAAAGTCGGGCCAACGTCCTGACTTTC.

This clone was detected a few times. The chain couples TRBV10-3 to TRBJ2-5; tentative D call: TRBD2 (5 bases). Germline-derived CDR1 and CDR2 are ENHRY and SYGVKD. This CDR3 contains 15 residues. V was shortened by 2 bases and J by 1 base, with 11 bases between the two germline ends. CDR3 in amino acids: CAISEVGSVQETQYF. Here the CDR3 DNA reads TGTGCCATCAGTGAGGTAGGGAGCGTCCAAGAGACCCAGTACTTC.

The V gene is TRBV5-1, the J gene TRBJ1-2, with D perhaps matching TRBD1 (6 bases). The CDR3 is 14 amino acids. Deletions cut 7 bases from V and 4 bases from J, with 17 bases between. CDR1 and CDR2 from the germline V gene are SGHRS and YFSETQ. CDR3 region: CASSDLWGRYGYTF. In nucleotides, the CDR3 is TGCGCCAGCTCTGATTTGTGGGGGCGCTATGGCTACACCTTC.

V and J are TRBV20-1 and TRBJ2-5; D remains unclear. CDR1 and CDR2 from the germline V gene are DFQATT and SNEGSKA (reference sequence). This CDR3 region has 11 residues. V shed 3 bases and J shed 2 bases, with 4 bases lying between them. CDR3 residues: CSASGQETQYF. The CDR3 DNA is TGCAGTGCTAGCGGGCAAGAGACCCAGTACTTC.

This chain connects TRBV9 to TRBJ2-3, with D hard to call. Trimming removed 4 bases at V and 4 bases at J, with 10 bases between. Germline CDR1 SGDLS, CDR2 YYNGEE. The CDR3 has 13 amino acids. This chain's CDR3 is CASSLRQPDTQYF. As DNA, the CDR3 is TGTGCCAGCAGCTTACGGCAGCCAGATACGCAGTATTTT. Looking up the rest from reference TRBV9 and TRBJ2-3 gives the full variable domain: DSGVTQTPKHLITATGQRVTLRCSPRSGDLSVYWYQQSLDQGLQFLIQYYNGEERAKGNILERFSAQQFPDLHSELNLSSLELGDSALYFCASSLRQPDTQYFGPGTRLTVL.

In DNA form, the CDR3 reads TGTGCCAGCAAAAACAGGGGTTGGAACTATGGCTACACCTTC. Protein product: CASKNRGWNYGYTF. The chain employs TRBV6-5 and TRBJ1-2; TRBD1 aligns across 7 bases. The CDR3 loop spans 14 amino acids. In germline, CDR1 is MNHEY, CDR2 SVGAGI. V lost 7 bases, J lost 2 bases, and 7 bases stayed unmatched.

This rearrangement joins TRBV5-1 to TRBJ2-7; TRBD2 is a possible D gene (6 bases). Germline V gene sequence: CDR1 SGHRS, CDR2 YFSETQ. V dropped 5 bases and J dropped 0 bases, with 18 bases sitting between them. The CDR3 loop spans 16 amino acids. Here the CDR3 reads CASSFSLAKDSYEQYF. The CDR3 DNA reads as TGCGCCAGCAGTTTTTCACTAGCCAAGGACTCCTACGAGCAGTACTTC.

This chain connects TRBV2 to TRBJ1-2; a weak D match, TRBD1 (5 bases). CDR1 is SNHLY, CDR2 FYNNEI, per germline. Between the trimmed V and J ends, which lost 3 bases and 8 bases, there was a span of 16 bases. This CDR3 contains 14 residues. The chain's CDR3 is CASSEPSGDVGYTF. CDR3 sequence (DNA): TGTGCCAGCAGTGAGCCGTCCGGGGACGTCGGCTACACCTTC.

The J gene is TRBJ1-2, the V gene TRBV28; D uncertain. Trimming stripped 10 bases from V and 4 bases from J, with 22 bases between. This CDR3 is 15 amino acids long. Germline CDR1 is MDHEN and CDR2 is SYDVKM. The CDR3 coding sequence is TGTGCCACCCTTTTGTTTGGGGTTCCGAGCTATGGCTACACCTTC. Its translation: CATLLFGVPSYGYTF.

This clone was recorded only once. The J gene is TRBJ2-7, the V gene TRBV7-9, with 7 bases aligning to TRBD1. Looked up from germline, CDR1 is SEHNR and CDR2 is FQNEAQ (reference sequence). Trimming took 6 bases from V and 3 from J; bases not matched to a gene: 5. CDR3 length equals 13 residues. The CDR3 DNA is TGTGCCAGCAGGCTGAGACAGGGCTACGAGCAGTACTTC. Its translation: CASRLRQGYEQYF.

The chain carries TRBV4-1 and TRBJ2-1; 8 bases map to TRBD2. From germline, CDR1 is MGHRA and CDR2 YSYEKL. The CDR3 length is 17 residues. V shed 6 bases, J shed 8 bases, and the junction held 18 bases outside the gene matches. The CDR3 loop is CASRDRKTSAAHDEQFF. CDR3 in DNA: TGCGCCAGCAGAGACAGAAAGACTAGCGCGGCCCACGATGAGCAGTTCTTC.

V and J are TRBV18 and TRBJ1-2; 7 bases agree with TRBD1. CDR3 size: 13 residues. Germline CDR1 and CDR2: KGHSH and LQKENI. The trim removed 5 bases at V and 4 bases at J, leaving 4 bases unmatched. CDR3 coding DNA: TGTGCCAGCTCAGACGGACAGGTCTATGGCTACACCTTC. Amino acids: CASSDGQVYGYTF.

The J gene is TRBJ2-7, the V gene TRBV15; 9 bases map to TRBD1. CDR3 length equals 14 residues. Germline V CDR1 and CDR2: LNHNV, YYDKDF (reference sequence). V lost 4 bases to trimming and J lost 2 bases; unmatched junction nucleotides: 3. The CDR3 is CATSMGQGAYEQYF. For the CDR3, the DNA is TGTGCCACCAGCATGGGACAGGGAGCCTACGAGCAGTACTTC.

The rearrangement uses TRBV5-1 and TRBJ1-4; possibly TRBD1 for D (5 bases). The germline gives CDR1 SGHRS, CDR2 YFSETQ. Between the trimmed V and J ends, which lost 5 bases and 8 bases, there was a span of 13 bases. The CDR3 is 13 amino acids. Written as DNA, the CDR3 is TGCGCCAGCAGAGGGCAGGGAGAGGAAAAACTGTTTTTT. The encoded protein is CASRGQGEEKLFF.